Below, 24 T cell receptor beta chains from the same sample are listed, as sequenced in a study of low-dose radiotherapy and immunotherapy resistance in tumors. The time point was: before trial treatment. First-strand cDNA relied on TRAV- and TRBV-specific primers spanning alpha and beta chains. The authors ran about 21 PCR cycles to amplify TCRs with a constant-region primer and V-primer adapter. MiXCR, run by TCRdb on the reads, gives a single entry per CDR3 protein. The sample has nearly 95,000 distinct CDR3 sequences; roughly a tenth are singletons. The sample was PBMCs, taken before treatment. These receptors were collected from a male donor with prostate cancer.

Ten or more counts support this clonotype. The V gene is TRBV12-3 or TRBV12-4, the J gene TRBJ2-3, with D tentatively TRBD2 (6 bases). The CDR3 loop spans 11 amino acids. Trimming removed 4 bases from V and 9 bases from J, with 8 bases in between. CDR3 in amino acids: CASSSGGTQYF. The DNA for the CDR3 is TGTGCCAGCAGTTCCGGGGGAACGCAGTATTTT.

Ten or more counts support this clonotype. The chain couples TRBV7-2 to TRBJ2-7, with 9 bases identical to TRBD2. The junction had 7 bases not matched to a gene; V was cut back by 5 bases and J by 2 bases. This CDR3 is 15 amino acids long. Germline V CDR1 and CDR2: SGHTA, FQGNSA. CDR3 coding DNA: TGTGCCAGCAGCCAGGGGCTAGCGGGGACCTACGAGCAGTACTTC. Protein: CASSQGLAGTYEQYF. The whole variable domain, remainder taken from reference TRBV7-2 and TRBJ2-7, is GAGVSQSPSNKVTEKGKDVELRCDPISGHTALYWYRQSLGQGLEFLIYFQGNSAPDKSGLPSDRFSAERTGGSVSTLTIQRTQQEDSAVYLCASSQGLAGTYEQYFGPGTRLTVT.

In this sample, this clonotype turned up many times. The gene calls are TRBV9 and TRBJ2-1, with TRBD2 identical over 13 bases. The CDR3 has 20 amino acids. The V and J ends lost 4 bases and 0 bases, in that order; junction bases with no gene match: 13. Germline CDR1 reads SGDLS; CDR2 reads YYNGEE. The CDR3 here is CASSPRSGTSGASSYNEQFF. The CDR3 DNA follows: TGTGCCAGCAGCCCTCGTTCCGGGACTAGCGGGGCCAGCTCCTACAATGAGCAGTTCTTC.

Of note for this clonotype: The DNA is omitted, as the CDR3 cannot be located on it reliably, and the CDR3 follows TCRdb's listing. This chain connects TRBV5-1 to TRBJ1-4; TRBD1 is taken as the D call from the table, unchecked against the DNA. The germline CDR1 and CDR2 sequences are SGHRS and YFSETQ. The CDR3 length is 16 residues, termini included. Here the CDR3 reads CASSLQGARGEKLFFF.

This clonotype was recorded many times. This CDR3 reads CASSERGRVGEKLFF. In nucleotides, the CDR3 is TGTGCCAGCAGTGAAAGGGGCAGGGTCGGTGAAAAACTGTTTTTT. The chain combines TRBV2 with TRBJ1-4; D might be TRBD1 (5 bases). The CDR3 is 15 amino acids. V was trimmed by 2 bases and J by 7 bases, leaving 14 bases between them. Germline CDR1 SNHLY, CDR2 FYNNEI. Together with reference TRBV2 and TRBJ1-4, the CDR3 gives the full variable domain: EPEVTQTPSHQVTQMGQEVILRCVPISNHLYFYWYRQILGQKVEFLVSFYNNEISEKSEIFDDQFSVERPDGSNFTLKIRSTKLEDSAMYFCASSERGRVGEKLFFGSGTQLSVL.

The chain couples TRBV18 to TRBJ1-2, with TRBD1 matching 8 bases. Germline loops: CDR1 KGHSH, CDR2 LQKENI. This CDR3 spans 17 amino acids. J gave up 8 bases and V 3 bases, and 17 bases lay outside the gene matches. CDR3 DNA sequence: TGTGCCAGCTCACCGTATAAGGGGACAGGCTTGAGAGGGGGCTACACCTTC. Its protein product is CASSPYKGTGLRGGYTF.

V is TRBV29-1 and J is TRBJ2-1; 9 bases match TRBD2. This CDR3 comprises 13 residues. The ends lost 7 bases at V and 8 bases at J; junction bases unmatched: 9. Germline V gives CDR1 SQVTM, CDR2 ANQGSEA. Here the CDR3 DNA reads TGCAGCGGCAAGACGGGACTAGCATATGAGCAGTTCTTC. It yields the protein CSGKTGLAYEQFF.

This clonotype was counted at least ten times. The chain carries TRBV28 and TRBJ2-1, with D hard to call. The CDR3 is 14 residues long. CDR1 is MDHEN, CDR2 SYDVKM, per germline. V dropped 4 bases and J dropped 3 bases, with 10 bases sitting between them. CDR3 DNA: TGTGCCAGCAGTTCTCCGGGCAGCTACAATGAGCAGTTCTTC. This codes for CASSSPGSYNEQFF.

This clonotype was picked up many times. The chain has TRBV6-2 or TRBV6-3 and TRBJ2-1; D call uncertain. V dropped 6 bases and J dropped 3 bases, with 9 bases sitting between them. The germline gives CDR1 MNHEY, CDR2 SVGEGT. The CDR3 is 13 amino acids. CDR3 amino acids: CASSPDFYNEQFF. DNA for the CDR3: TGTGCCAGCAGCCCCGACTTCTACAATGAGCAGTTCTTC.

This clonotype was counted many times. The chain joins TRBV2 to TRBJ1-3; D not certain. The CDR3 is 15 amino acids. Trimming cost V 6 bases and J 0 bases, with 12 bases left between them. The germline CDR1 and CDR2 sequences are SNHLY and FYNNEI. This CDR3 is CASRADGSSGNTIYF. CDR3 in DNA: TGTGCCAGCAGAGCCGACGGAAGCTCTGGAAACACCATATATTTT.

This clonotype came up many times. The V and J genes are TRBV11-3 and TRBJ2-5, with a possible D match to TRBD2 (7 bases). The germline gives CDR1 SGHNT, CDR2 YENEEA. The germline V and J ends were trimmed by 5 bases and 3 bases, with 16 bases remaining between them. CDR3 length equals 15 residues. The CDR3 DNA reads TGTGCCAGCAGCCAGAGGGGGGGGCGAGAAGAGACCCAGTACTTC. This sequence encodes CASSQRGGREETQYF.

At least ten counts were recorded for this clonotype. This rearrangement joins TRBV4-1 to TRBJ2-1, with 13 bases identical to TRBD2. Trimming took 6 bases from V and 7 from J; bases not matched to a gene: 9. Germline V lookup: CDR1 MGHRA, CDR2 YSYEKL. The CDR3 runs to 16 residues. CDR3 region: CASRDRTSGSPNEQFF. The CDR3, as DNA: TGCGCCAGCAGGGACAGGACTAGCGGGAGTCCGAATGAGCAGTTCTTC.

This clonotype came up many times. The V and J genes are TRBV20-1 and TRBJ1-5, with 7 bases aligning to TRBD1. J was trimmed by 7 bases and V by 6 bases; bases with no gene match: 12. Per germline, CDR1 DFQATT and CDR2 SNEGSKA (reference sequence). This CDR3 has 14 amino acids. CDR3 residues: CSAYTGAVGQPQHF. CDR3 in DNA: TGCAGTGCCTACACAGGGGCGGTAGGGCAGCCCCAGCATTTT.

This clonotype appeared many times. The rearrangement joins TRBV4-3 to TRBJ1-2, with no clear D. V dropped 1 base and J dropped 10 bases, with 13 bases sitting between them. This CDR3 comprises 13 residues. Per the germline V gene, CDR1 is LGHNA and CDR2 is YSLEER. The CDR3 region has the DNA TGCGCCAGCAGCCAAGTCGGGGATGGAGACTACACCTTC. Its translation is CASSQVGDGDYTF.

This clonotype was detected many times. The chain combines TRBV7-6 with TRBJ1-4; D not certain. Germline V CDR1 and CDR2: SGHVS, FNYEAQ. The CDR3 is made up of 15 amino acids. V shed 0 bases and J shed 5 bases, with 10 bases lying between them. This chain's CDR3 is CASSLAATRNEKLFF. The CDR3 DNA follows: TGTGCCAGCAGCTTAGCAGCGACACGGAATGAAAAACTGTTTTTT.

There are many counts of this clonotype. The CDR3 spells CATSRDTGIGETQYF. As DNA, the CDR3 is TGTGCCACCAGCAGAGATACAGGGATTGGGGAGACCCAGTACTTC. This rearrangement joins TRBV15 to TRBJ2-5, with a weak D call TRBD1 (6 bases). The germline V gene encodes CDR1 LNHNV and CDR2 YYDKDF (reference sequence). This CDR3 comprises 15 residues. The V end was cut by 0 bases, the J end by 5 bases, with 13 bases between.

This sequence joins TRBV11-1 and TRBJ2-1; 13 nucleotides align to TRBD2. Germline values: CDR1 SGHAT, CDR2 FQDESV (reference sequence). Trimming cost V 6 bases and J 8 bases; bases outside gene matches: 4. This CDR3 has 14 amino acids. The CDR3 region is CASRLAGGPYEQFF. The CDR3, as DNA: TGTGCCAGCAGACTAGCGGGAGGGCCCTATGAGCAGTTCTTC. Full variable domain (outside the CDR3, taken from reference TRBV11-1 and TRBJ2-1): EAEVAQSPRYKITEKSQAVAFWCDPISGHATLYWYRQILGQGPELLVQFQDESVVDDSQLPKDRFSAERLKGVDSTLKIQPAELGDSAMYLCASRLAGGPYEQFFGPGTRLTVL.

The sample holds many counts of this clonotype. The chain couples TRBV28 to TRBJ1-2; perhaps TRBD1 as D (5 bases). V lost 6 bases and J lost 3, with 14 bases in between. The V gene's germline CDR1 is MDHEN and CDR2 SYDVKM. The CDR3 covers 14 residues. This CDR3 reads CASSNPGLHYGYTF. CDR3 nucleotide sequence: TGTGCCAGCAGCAACCCGGGACTCCACTATGGCTACACCTTC.

This clonotype has at least ten counts. The CDR3 protein is CASSQGYPGYEQYF. CDR3 in DNA: TGTGCCAGCAGCCAAGGATATCCGGGCTACGAGCAGTACTTC. This rearrangement joins TRBV4-2 to TRBJ2-7; no firm D call. Germline V CDR1 and CDR2: LGHNA, YNFKEQ. This CDR3 has 14 amino acids. V gave up 1 base and J gave up 3 bases, with 10 bases separating them.

This clonotype was found many times. The J gene is TRBJ1-5, the V gene TRBV10-3; 7 bases map to TRBD1. The CDR3 runs to 15 residues. Germline CDR1 is ENHRY and CDR2 is SYGVKD. Trimming cost V 6 bases and J 4 bases; bases outside gene matches: 9. DNA for the CDR3: TGTGCCATCAGGGAGAGACAGGGAGCTAATCAGCCCCAGCATTTT. It encodes CAIRERQGANQPQHF.

This clonotype was seen many times. The genes are TRBV20-1 and TRBJ2-6; the D call may be TRBD1 or TRBD2 (5 bases each). CDR3 size: 16 residues. The germline V and J ends were trimmed by 0 bases and 4 bases, with 13 bases remaining between them. CDR1 and CDR2 from the germline V gene are DFQATT and SNEGSKA (reference sequence). The CDR3 DNA follows: TGCAGTGCTAGAGATTGGGGGATTGCCGGGGCCAACGTCCTGACTTTC. Encoded protein: CSARDWGIAGANVLTF.

This clonotype was recorded many times. The V gene is TRBV6-2 or TRBV6-3, the J gene TRBJ2-1, with no clear D. The CDR3 runs to 14 residues. Deletions cut 0 bases from V and 11 bases from J, with 14 bases between. The germline V gene has CDR1 MNHEY and CDR2 SVGEGT. CDR3 sequence (DNA): TGTGCCAGCAGTTACTCGAATGGTGGCTGGAAGCAGTTCTTC. It encodes CASSYSNGGWKQFF.

This clonotype was detected ten times or more. The chain has TRBV14 and TRBJ2-5, with TRBD2 identical over 8 bases. CDR1 is SGHDN, CDR2 FVKESK, per germline. Trimming removed 5 bases from V and 10 bases from J; junction bases left unmatched: 12. This CDR3 is 14 amino acids long. CDR3 sequence: CASSRSGRRGGQYF. CDR3 nucleotides: TGTGCCAGCAGCAGGAGCGGGAGAAGAGGGGGCCAGTACTTC.

The table lists this clonotype with many counts. The rearrangement uses TRBV12-5 and TRBJ1-1; 7 positions agree with TRBD1. Germline trimming cut 5 bases from V and 1 base from J; bases unmatched to any gene: 7. The CDR3 covers 15 residues. Germline CDR1 is LGHNT and CDR2 is FRNRAP. The CDR3 sequence: CASGPTGQSNTEAFF. In DNA, the CDR3 is TGTGCTAGTGGTCCTACGGGACAGTCGAACACTGAAGCTTTCTTT.